Listed below are T cell receptor beta chains from one sample, sequenced in a study of blood T cell repertoires in COVID-19. Generated by immunoSEQ multiplex PCR, the TCRdb table keeps only in-frame clones and is missing some. The top ten clones hold roughly 2.2% of a sample with 250,000 to 300,000 clones, around nine tenths of them seen once. What was sequenced was peripheral blood. Receptors originate from a man between 50 and 59 years old with acute or convalescent COVID-19. CDR3s include the opening cysteine and the closing phenylalanine or tryptophan. D genes are given only for firm matches. Clone size is not always given. Where it is, it says once, few, many or a class for expanded clones.

V	J	D	size	DNA	CDR3
TRBV7-9	TRBJ2-2	.	.	TGTGCCAGCAGCTTCCTTGGACACGACACCGGGGAGCTGTTTTTT	CASSFLGHDTGELFF
TRBV9	TRBJ1-6	.	.	TGTGCCAGCCAGGGACAAAGTAACTCACCCCTCCACTTT	CASQGQSNSPLHF
TRBV12-3/TRBV12-4	TRBJ2-7	.	.	TGTGCCAGCAGTTTTTATCTCTCCGAGCAGTACTTC	CASSFYLSEQYF
TRBV13	TRBJ1-2	TRBD1	.	TGTGCCAGCAGCGCGTCGACAGGGGGCGAGGCCTATGGCTACACCTTC	CASSASTGGEAYGYTF
TRBV10-3	TRBJ2-5	.	.	TGTGCCATCAGTGAGACTACCCCCCCGGCCCAGTACTTC	CAISETTPPAQYF
TRBV7-8	TRBJ1-5	.	.	TGTGCCAGCAGCTTACGGGGGTCGGGGCCCCAGCATTTT	CASSLRGSGPQHF
TRBV10-1	TRBJ1-4	.	.	TGCGCCAGCAGTGACCCGAATGAAAAACTGTTTTTT	CASSDPNEKLFF
TRBV7-3	TRBJ2-3	TRBD2	once	TGTGCCAGCAGCGCCGGGAGGGGTGATACGCAGTATTTT	CASSAGRGDTQYF
TRBV5-8	TRBJ1-2	TRBD1	.	TGTGCCAGCAGCCCGGACAGGTCCTCCGGCTACACCTTC	CASSPDRSSGYTF
TRBV7-8	TRBJ2-3	.	once	TGTGCCAGCAGCTTTAGCGGCACAGATACGCAGTATTTT	CASSFSGTDTQYF
TRBV7-2	TRBJ1-1	TRBD1	few	TGTGCCAGCAGCCCTTGGGACAGGGGAACTGAAGCTTTCTTT	CASSPWDRGTEAFF
TRBV6-5	TRBJ1-4	.	.	TGTGCCAGTTCCAGGGGCTCAACTAATGAAAAACTGTTTTTT	CASSRGSTNEKLFF
TRBV15	TRBJ1-3	.	.	TGTGCCACCAGCAGGGGGGGGACACACTCTGGAAACACCATATATTTT	CATSRGGTHSGNTIYF
TRBV4-2	TRBJ1-2	.	once	TGTGCCAGCAGCCAAGACTGGCAGTCCGAAGGAGGTGGCTACACCTTC	CASSQDWQSEGGGYTF
TRBV5-8	TRBJ2-7	TRBD1	.	TGTGCCAGCAGCCGCGACAGGGGGCCGACATTTTGGGAGCAGTACTTC	CASSRDRGPTFWEQYF
TRBV19	TRBJ1-5	TRBD1	.	TGTGCCAGTAGTGACAGGGATGTGAGCAATCAGCCCCAGCATTTT	CASSDRDVSNQPQHF
TRBV27	TRBJ2-7	TRBD2	.	TGTGCCAGCAGGGTAGCGGGGGGTCCCTACGAGCAGTACTTC	CASRVAGGPYEQYF
TRBV5-1	TRBJ2-3	.	.	TGCGCCAGCAGCTTTCTAGCTCAGGGGCCAGATACGCAGTATTTT	CASSFLAQGPDTQYF
TRBV3-1/TRBV3-2	TRBJ2-2	.	.	TGTGCCAGCAGCCAAAGGGCGGGGAACACCGGGGAGCTGTTTTTT	CASSQRAGNTGELFF
TRBV10-1	TRBJ2-1	.	.	TGCGCCAGCACTCAAGGGGGGGATAAAAATGAGCAGTTCTTC	CASTQGGDKNEQFF
TRBV18	TRBJ1-2	.	.	TGTGCCAGCTCGGAGGGTGCTGTGGATGGCTACACCTTC	CASSEGAVDGYTF
TRBV19	TRBJ2-6	TRBD1	.	TGTGCCAGTAGTAAACAGGGGGCAGCTGGGGCCAACGTCCTGACTTTC	CASSKQGAAGANVLTF
TRBV12-3/TRBV12-4	TRBJ2-3	.	.	TGTGCCAGCACCCTGGGGGGTGCAGATACGCAGTATTTT	CASTLGGADTQYF
TRBV5-1	TRBJ2-7	.	.	TGCGCCACATTACCGCAACCGGGCTCCTACGAGCAGTACTTC	CATLPQPGSYEQYF
TRBV5-1	TRBJ1-2	TRBD1	.	TGCGCCAGCAGCCTGGACAGGTTCTATGGCTACACCTTC	CASSLDRFYGYTF
TRBV6-4	TRBJ1-6	TRBD1	many	TGTGCCAGCAGACCCATGGGGACAGAAAATTCACCCCTCCACTTT	CASRPMGTENSPLHF
TRBV11-2	TRBJ2-7	.	.	TGTGCCAGCAGCCCCCGGACAGTAAGGGGATTCTACGAGCAGTACTTC	CASSPRTVRGFYEQYF
TRBV18	TRBJ2-2	.	.	TGTGCCAGCTCACCACTCGGGGGTGGGAGCACCGGGGAGCTGTTTTTT	CASSPLGGGSTGELFF
TRBV18	TRBJ1-1	.	.	TGTGCCAGCCGGCTCCGGTTCGGGGACACTGAAGCTTTCTTT	CASRLRFGDTEAFF
TRBV7-9	TRBJ2-1	TRBD1	.	TGTGCCAACGGGCCCTATCGCGGGGGACAGGGGGTCGATGAGCAGTTCTTC	CANGPYRGGQGVDEQFF
TRBV29-1	TRBJ1-1	.	.	TGCAGCGCGACGACCTACAGGGCCACTGAAGCTTTCTTT	CSATTYRATEAFF
TRBV7-9	TRBJ2-3	TRBD2	.	TGTGCCAGCAGATCTCTTTACCTTAGCAGCGGGGATGTAGATACGCAGTATTTT	CASRSLYLSSGDVDTQYF
TRBV18	TRBJ1-6	.	.	TGTGCCAGCTCACCGTCCGGGGGGGAGACTTCACCCCTCCACTTT	CASSPSGGETSPLHF
TRBV10-2	TRBJ1-5	.	.	TGCGCCAGCAGTGAGTCGTACGGTACCAATCAGCCCCAGCATTTT	CASSESYGTNQPQHF
TRBV7-6	TRBJ2-5	TRBD2	.	TGTGCCAGCAGCTTAGAATCTAGCGGGGGGGCCGAAGAGACCCAGTACTTC	CASSLESSGGAEETQYF
TRBV5-6	TRBJ1-1	.	.	TGTGCCAGCAGCTTGGGTTTCCCCGACACTGAAGCTTTCTTT	CASSLGFPDTEAFF
TRBV3-1/TRBV3-2	TRBJ1-1	.	once	TGTGCCAGCGGGACACGGTTTGAAGCTTTCTTT	CASGTRFEAFF
TRBV9	TRBJ2-7	TRBD2	.	TGTGCCAGCAGCCCCGGGGGGACGTCCGTCGAGCAGTACTTC	CASSPGGTSVEQYF
TRBV3-1/TRBV3-2	TRBJ1-1	.	.	TGTGCCAGCAGCCAAGTTGGGTGGGGGCGGTTATCTGAAGCTTTCTTT	CASSQVGWGRLSEAFF
TRBV30	TRBJ1-3	.	.	TGTGCCTGGTCCTACAGGATATCCTCTGGAAACACCATATATTTT	CAWSYRISSGNTIYF
TRBV5-4	TRBJ2-5	.	.	TGTGCCAGCAGCTTAGGACTATACCAAGAGACCCAGTACTTC	CASSLGLYQETQYF
TRBV30	TRBJ1-2	TRBD1	.	TGTGCCTGTGGGACAGTGAATAACTATGGCTACACCTTC	CACGTVNNYGYTF